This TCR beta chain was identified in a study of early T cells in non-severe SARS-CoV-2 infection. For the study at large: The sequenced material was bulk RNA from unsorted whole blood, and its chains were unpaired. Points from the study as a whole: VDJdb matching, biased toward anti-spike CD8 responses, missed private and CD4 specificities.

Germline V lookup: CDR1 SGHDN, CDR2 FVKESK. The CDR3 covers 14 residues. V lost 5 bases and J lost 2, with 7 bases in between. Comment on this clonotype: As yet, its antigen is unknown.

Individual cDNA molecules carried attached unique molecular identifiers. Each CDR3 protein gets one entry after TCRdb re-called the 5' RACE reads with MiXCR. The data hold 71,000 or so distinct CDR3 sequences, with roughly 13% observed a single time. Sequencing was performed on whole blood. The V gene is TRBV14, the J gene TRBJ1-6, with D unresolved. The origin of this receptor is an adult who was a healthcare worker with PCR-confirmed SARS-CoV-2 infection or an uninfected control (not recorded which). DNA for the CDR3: TGTGCCAGCAGCGCCGGGACCTATAATTCACCCCTCCACTTT. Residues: CASSAGTYNSPLHF.